This is a list of T cell receptor beta chains from one sample in a study of shared clonotypes between healthy human individuals. Repertoires were generated with immunoSEQ multiplex PCR, while TCRdb's copy carries only in-frame clones and drops some. This sample has more than 2,000,000 clones, with just over 90% found just once. The sequencing sample was made of naive CD4+ T cells sorted from blood. The receptors were sampled from a man aged 18 to 29 in good health. The CDR3 runs from the conserved cysteine through the conserved F or W. A D gene is named only where the DNA matches it firmly. Part of the rows lack a size; the others show once, few, many or a class for expanded clones.

>TRBJ1-1|TRBV6-6|TRBD1|-
CASSYYDRGPEAFF
TGTGCCAGCAGTTACTACGACAGGGGCCCTGAAGCTTTCTTT
>TRBJ1-6|TRBV14|TRBD1|-
CASSRTGGTPNSPLHF
TGTGCCAGCAGCCGTACAGGGGGCACCCCTAATTCACCCCTCCACTTT
>TRBJ2-3|TRBV4-1|-|-
CASSPGTGTPVRTDTQYF
TGCGCCAGCAGCCCTGGAACCGGGACTCCAGTCCGCACAGATACGCAGTATTTT
>TRBJ2-7|TRBV7-9|TRBD1|-
CASSPGHGTVGYEQYF
TGTGCCAGCAGCCCCGGTCACGGGACAGTCGGCTACGAGCAGTACTTC
>TRBJ2-2|TRBV5-1|TRBD2|-
CASSLELAGNGELFF
TGCGCCAGCAGCTTGGAACTAGCGGGGAACGGGGAGCTGTTTTTT
>TRBJ1-2|TRBV21-1|-|-
CASSKDVRGVYGYTF
TGTGCCAGCAGCAAAGACGTCAGGGGCGTCTATGGCTACACCTTC
>TRBJ1-2|TRBV5-1|-|-
CASSSASTDPYMGYTF
TGCGCCAGCAGCTCTGCTTCCACGGACCCCTATATGGGCTACACCTTC
>TRBJ1-1|TRBV6-6|-|once
CASSRDGTLYNTEAFF
TGTGCCAGCAGCAGAGACGGGACACTTTATAACACTGAAGCTTTCTTT
>TRBJ2-3|TRBV5-1|TRBD2|-
CASSLDSGANTDTQYF
TGCGCCAGCAGCTTGGACAGCGGGGCTAACACAGATACGCAGTATTTT
>TRBJ1-1|TRBV11-2|-|-
CASSSFRDMNTEAFF
TGTGCCAGCAGCTCTTTCCGGGACATGAACACTGAAGCTTTCTTT
>TRBJ1-4|TRBV29-1|-|-
CSVASLGNEKLFF
TGCAGCGTTGCCTCTCTGGGGAATGAAAAACTGTTTTTT
>TRBJ2-3|TRBV5-4|TRBD2|once
CASSPGAGSSTDTQYF
TGTGCCAGCAGCCCTGGAGCGGGGTCTAGCACAGATACGCAGTATTTT
>TRBJ2-7|TRBV19|TRBD2|-
CATAQQAGTYEQYF
TGTGCCACCGCCCAACAAGCGGGAACCTACGAGCAGTACTTC
>TRBJ1-1|TRBV25-1|-|-
CASSEYRYTEAFF
TGTGCCAGCAGTGAATACCGGTACACTGAAGCTTTCTTT
>TRBJ2-2|TRBV6-5|-|once
CASSGTTGELFF
TGTGCCAGCAGCGGGACAACCGGGGAGCTGTTTTTT
>TRBJ2-3|TRBV5-1|-|-
CASSLAAGITDTQYF
TGCGCCAGCAGCTTGGCCGCGGGGATCACAGATACGCAGTATTTT
>TRBJ2-2|TRBV5-5|TRBD2|-
CASSRPVSGTGELFF
TGTGCCAGCAGCCGCCCGGTTAGCGGGACCGGGGAGCTGTTTTTT
>TRBJ2-6|TRBV18|-|-
CASSPIRQDGAGANVLTF
TGTGCCAGCTCACCAATCCGGCAGGATGGCGCTGGGGCCAACGTCCTGACTTTC
>TRBJ1-1|TRBV5-1|TRBD1|once
CASSRGTGGPEAFF
TGCGCCAGCAGCCGCGGGACAGGGGGCCCCGAAGCTTTCTTT
>TRBJ1-5|TRBV12-1|-|-
CASSFLVGGSQPQHF
TGTGCCAGCAGCTTTCTCGTAGGGGGCAGTCAGCCCCAGCATTTT
>TRBJ1-5|TRBV6-1|-|-
CASSSEEAQPQHF
TGTGCCAGCAGTTCCGAGGAAGCTCAGCCCCAGCATTTT
>TRBJ1-5|TRBV29-1|TRBD1|-
CSVEEGASGPQHF
TGCAGCGTTGAGGAGGGGGCTTCGGGGCCCCAGCATTTT
>TRBJ1-5|TRBV28|-|-
CASSFHIVGQPQHF
TGTGCCAGCAGTTTCCATATTGTGGGCCAGCCCCAGCATTTT
>TRBJ1-2|TRBV5-4|TRBD1|-
CASGRTGIVDGYTF
TGTGCCAGCGGACGGACAGGGATAGTAGATGGCTACACCTTC
>TRBJ1-2|TRBV29-1|-|-
CSVEGGIPYGYTF
TGCAGCGTTGAGGGCGGCATCCCCTATGGCTACACCTTC
>TRBJ1-6|TRBV4-1|TRBD1|-
CASSHDRDRSSPLHF
TGCGCCAGCAGCCATGACCGGGACAGGTCTTCACCCCTCCACTTT